One and the same sample provided the 9 T cell receptor beta chains below, sequenced in a study of long-term antiretroviral therapy in people with HIV. Survey-level immunoSEQ v3.0 assays were run. Using immunoSEQ multiplex PCR, the repertoire was profiled, and TCRdb retains in-frame clones only, with some absent. The repertoire holds 30,000 or so clones, with roughly 85% as singletons. Source: unsorted PBMCs, taken 0.8 years before starting antiretroviral therapy. The receptor source for this set is a young man with HIV.

The CDR3 DNA is TGCAGCGTTACCAATAGGGGGACAGGGGTCACGAACAGGGGTGAAGCTTTCTTT. It specifies CSVTNRGTGVTNRGEAFF. The V and J genes are TRBV29-1 and TRBJ1-1; 10 positions agree with TRBD1. The germline V gene encodes CDR1 SQVTM and CDR2 ANQGSEA. The V segment lost 5 bases and the J segment 7 bases; nucleotides outside the gene matches: 22. There are 18 residues in the CDR3.

A few counts support this clone. The chain joins TRBV15 to TRBJ1-2; D gene uncertain. The CDR3 length is 15 residues. CDR1 is LNHNV, CDR2 YYDKDF, per germline (reference sequence). Trimming left V 1 base short and J 2 bases short, with 11 bases between. The CDR3 spells CATSRGEQENYGYTF. The CDR3 DNA follows: TGTGCCACCAGCAGAGGGGAGCAGGAGAACTATGGCTACACCTTC.

In regard to this clone: Germline and junction disagree at one end, which may indicate a read error. DNA of the CDR3: TGTGCCAGCAGGTTAGAGAACACTGAAGCTTTCTTT. It is translated as CASRLENTEAFF. V gene TRBV13 combines with J gene TRBJ1-1; D is uncertain. CDR1 is PRHDT and CDR2 is FYEKMQ in the germline V gene (reference sequence). CDR3 size: 12 residues.

The chain has TRBV19 and TRBJ1-5, with D perhaps TRBD1 (6 bases). Germline lookup yields CDR1 LNHDA and CDR2 SQIVND (reference sequence). The CDR3 is made up of 13 amino acids. Trimming shortened V by 6 bases and J by 8 bases, and 14 bases separated the two germline ends. CDR3 nucleotides: TGTGCCAGTAGCGACACCCCAGGGGAGCCCCAGCATTTT. Its protein product is CASSDTPGEPQHF.

This clone was counted between two and nine times. The chain joins TRBV4-1 to TRBJ2-7; 7 bases line up with TRBD2. This CDR3 spans 13 amino acids. Germline CDR1 reads MGHRA; CDR2 reads YSYEKL. Germline trimming cut 3 bases from V and 4 bases from J; bases unmatched to any gene: 3. CDR3 region: CASSHMGGYEQYF. DNA for the CDR3: TGCGCCAGCAGCCACATGGGGGGGTACGAGCAGTACTTC.

This clone was seen just once. The V gene is TRBV11-3, the J gene TRBJ2-1, with D possibly matching TRBD1 (6 bases). Germline-derived CDR1 and CDR2 are SGHNT and YENEEA. The V end was cut by 4 bases, the J end by 4 bases, with 14 bases between. The CDR3 spans 15 residues. Here the CDR3 reads CASSSRTDSYNEQFF. Here the CDR3 DNA reads TGTGCCAGCAGCTCCCGGACAGACTCTTACAATGAGCAGTTCTTC.

The chain recombines TRBV11-3 with TRBJ2-7; D unresolved. Between the trimmed V and J ends, which lost 4 bases and 1 base, there was a span of 8 bases. The CDR3 is made up of 13 amino acids. CDR1 and CDR2 from the germline V gene are SGHNT and YENEEA. CDR3 DNA sequence: TGTGCCAGCAGCTCTCTCGGATCCTACGAGCAGTACTTC. Its protein is CASSSLGSYEQYF.

The rearrangement joins TRBV7-2 to TRBJ1-1, with TRBD1 matching over 7 bases. The CDR3 spans 13 residues. The trim removed 0 bases at V and 9 bases at J, leaving 4 bases unmatched. CDR1 and CDR2 (germline): SGHTA, FQGNSA. The CDR3 loop is CASSLARDSQAFF. CDR3 sequence (DNA): TGTGCCAGCAGCTTAGCACGGGACAGTCAAGCTTTCTTT.

The chain has TRBV11-1 and TRBJ2-1; TRBD2 matches at 12 bases. Losses at the gene ends were 7 bases for V and 6 bases for J; bases not matched to a gene: 7. Germline values: CDR1 SGHAT, CDR2 FQDESV (reference sequence). CDR3 length: 15 residues. CDR3 sequence (DNA): TGTGCCAGCACCCTTCAGACTAGCGGGAGCAATGAGCAGTTCTTC. It encodes CASTLQTSGSNEQFF.